This passage covers 29 T cell receptor beta chains from one sample sequenced in a study of neurological immune-mediated disorders. TCRdb called the 5' RACE reads again in MiXCR, with one record for every CDR3 protein. The table has 45,000 to 55,000 distinct CDR3 sequences, approximately 5.8% seen once; the top ten hold roughly 1.4%. The sample consisted of CD4+ T cells from blood. The receptor set was obtained from a woman between 18 and 30 years old with multiple sclerosis.

This clonotype appeared many times. V is TRBV3-1 and J is TRBJ1-6; D unclear. The V and J ends lost 4 bases and 9 bases respectively, with 22 bases between them. CDR1 is LGHDT, CDR2 YNNKEL, per germline (reference sequence). CDR3 length: 17 amino acids. The CDR3 loop is CASSPSNRGRASSPLHF. In DNA, the CDR3 is TGTGCCAGCAGCCCTTCGAACCGGGGTCGAGCTAGTTCACCCCTCCACTTT. Full variable domain (rest looked up from reference TRBV3-1 and TRBJ1-6): DTAVSQTPKYLVTQMGNDKSIKCEQNLGHDTMYWYKQDSKKFLKIMFSYNNKELIINETVPNRFSPKSPDKAHLNLHINSLELGDSAVYFCASSPSNRGRASSPLHFGNGTRLTVT.

This clonotype was detected ten times or more. The chain couples TRBV12-3 or TRBV12-4 to TRBJ1-2; 7 bases match TRBD1. This CDR3 spans 15 amino acids. Trimming at V came to 6 bases and at J to 8 bases, leaving 15 bases not matched to a gene. The CDR3 DNA reads TGTGCCAGCAGAGTATCGACAGGGAAGGTGCGGGGCTACACCTTC. This sequence encodes CASRVSTGKVRGYTF.

This clonotype showed up just a few times. This sequence joins TRBV5-4 and TRBJ2-1; D call uncertain. CDR1 and CDR2 (germline): SGHNT, YYREEE (reference sequence). CDR3 length: 14 amino acids. With 1 base removed from V and 7 bases from J, the gap between germline ends came to 12 bases. The CDR3 here is CASSLYQLGNEQFF. DNA of the CDR3: TGTGCCAGCAGCTTGTACCAGTTGGGGAATGAGCAGTTCTTC. The full variable domain, with the rest looked up from reference TRBV5-4 and TRBJ2-1, is ETGVTQSPTHLIKTRGQQVTLRCSSQSGHNTVSWYQQALGQGPQFIFQYYREEENGRGNFPPRFSGLQFPNYSSELNVNALELDDSALYLCASSLYQLGNEQFFGPGTRLTVL.

The chain has TRBV5-6 and TRBJ2-1; 7 bases are a match to TRBD2. Unmatched junction bases numbered 14, after V lost 4 bases and J lost 4 bases. The CDR3 is 17 amino acids. Looked up from germline, CDR1 is SGHDT and CDR2 is YYEEEE. The chain's CDR3 is CASSLKSGISFYNEQFF. The CDR3 DNA sequence: TGTGCCAGCAGCCTGAAGAGCGGGATCAGTTTTTACAATGAGCAGTTCTTC.

This clonotype occurred a few times. V gene TRBV12-3 or TRBV12-4 combines with J gene TRBJ1-1; 8 bases line up with TRBD1. Unmatched junction bases numbered 7, after V lost 6 bases and J lost 7 bases. The CDR3 length is 13 residues. This CDR3 reads CASSQGAGGEAFF. The CDR3 region has the DNA TGTGCCAGCAGCCAGGGGGCAGGGGGTGAAGCTTTCTTT.

The sample holds many counts of this clonotype. The J gene is TRBJ2-3, the V gene TRBV5-1; a weak D match, TRBD1 (6 bases). Per germline, CDR1 SGHRS and CDR2 YFSETQ. The CDR3 is 16 amino acids. V was clipped by 3 bases and J by 0 bases, with 14 bases between them. The CDR3 region has the DNA TGCGCCAGCAGCTCACGACCGGGACATAGCACAGATACGCAGTATTTT. Protein product: CASSSRPGHSTDTQYF.

This clonotype was counted ten times or more. The CDR3 loop reads CASSLDPSTDTQYF. CDR3 DNA: TGCGCCAGCAGCTTGGATCCTAGCACAGATACGCAGTATTTT. The rearrangement links TRBV5-1 to TRBJ2-3; the D is unclear. Trimming left V 0 bases short and J 0 bases short, with 5 bases between. From germline, CDR1 is SGHRS and CDR2 YFSETQ. The CDR3 is made up of 14 amino acids.

This clonotype was picked up many times. V and J are TRBV5-1 and TRBJ2-7; the match to TRBD2 covers 16 bases. CDR3 length: 17 amino acids. The germline CDR1 and CDR2 sequences are SGHRS and YFSETQ. J gave up 0 bases and V 5 bases, and 5 bases lay outside the gene matches. CDR3 residues: CASSSGLAGGSSYEQYF. CDR3 DNA: TGCGCCAGCAGTTCGGGACTAGCGGGGGGGAGCTCCTACGAGCAGTACTTC.

This clonotype was observed many times. CDR3 nucleotide sequence: TGTGCCAGCTCAGGGGACGGAAGCACAGATACGCAGTATTTT. It specifies CASSGDGSTDTQYF. The chain couples TRBV18 to TRBJ2-3; the D call may be TRBD1 or TRBD2 (5 bases each). Germline CDR1 is KGHSH and CDR2 is LQKENI. Deletions cut 5 bases from V and 0 bases from J, with 9 bases between. This CDR3 contains 14 residues.

This clonotype occurred many times. This chain links TRBV7-8 with TRBJ1-2, with TRBD1 matching 7 bases. Germline V gene data show CDR1 as SGHVS and CDR2 as FQNEAQ. This CDR3 spans 17 amino acids. V lost 1 base to trimming and J lost 2 bases; unmatched junction nucleotides: 10. The CDR3: CASSLDHVEGQNYGYTF. Here the CDR3 DNA reads TGTGCCAGCAGCTTAGACCACGTTGAGGGACAGAACTATGGCTACACCTTC.

The rearrangement links TRBV25-1 to TRBJ2-2, with D unresolved. Trimming shortened V by 5 bases and J by 0 bases, and 7 bases separated the two germline ends. Germline V gene lookup returns CDR1 MGHDK and CDR2 SYGVNS. This CDR3 contains 14 residues. The CDR3 region has the DNA TGTGCCAGCAGTCACCGACCGAACACCGGGGAGCTGTTTTTT. Its translation: CASSHRPNTGELFF. Variable domain in full (rest from reference TRBV25-1 and TRBJ2-2): EADIYQTPRYLVIGTGKKITLECSQTMGHDKMYWYQQDPGMELHLIHYSYGVNSTEKGDLSSESTVSRIRTEHFPLTLESARPSHTSQYLCASSHRPNTGELFFGEGSRLTVL.

This clonotype showed up many times. The rearrangement joins TRBV5-1 to TRBJ2-1; tentative D call: TRBD2 (5 bases). In germline, CDR1 is SGHRS, CDR2 YFSETQ. This CDR3 has 17 residues. V shed 4 bases and J shed 7 bases, with 24 bases lying between them. The CDR3 DNA sequence: TGCGCCAGCAGCCCCGTCGGTGGGGAGCTCGGGAATAATGAGCAGTTCTTC. This gives the protein CASSPVGGELGNNEQFF.

This clonotype was found many times. The chain links TRBV6-5 to TRBJ2-7; possibly TRBD2 for D (6 bases). In germline, CDR1 is MNHEY, CDR2 SVGAGI. The CDR3 extends over 15 amino acids. V lost 8 bases, J lost 6 bases, and 23 bases lay in between. The CDR3 DNA reads as TGTGCCAGCGGGAGGCAGCTGGACCTAATTAGCGAGCAGTACTTC. As protein: CASGRQLDLISEQYF.

This clonotype was detected many times. The chain combines TRBV27 with TRBJ2-2, with 7 nucleotides matching TRBD2. V lost 2 bases, J lost 5 bases, and 5 bases stayed unmatched. Germline loops: CDR1 MNHEY, CDR2 SMNVEV (reference sequence). This CDR3 is built from 15 residues. The CDR3 coding sequence is TGTGCCAGCAGTTTAATTGGACTAGGGACCGGGGAGCTGTTTTTT. It encodes CASSLIGLGTGELFF.

This clonotype came up many times. The V and J genes are TRBV20-1 and TRBJ1-1; no clear D. This CDR3 contains 14 residues. Trimming took 6 bases from V and 3 from J, leaving 17 bases between them. The germline CDR1 and CDR2 sequences are DFQATT and SNEGSKA (reference sequence). Here the CDR3 DNA reads TGCAGTGCAAAATCGGGCAGTAGAGACACTGAAGCTTTCTTT. It translates to CSAKSGSRDTEAFF.

In its sample, this clonotype was seen many times. This chain uses TRBV12-3 or TRBV12-4 with TRBJ1-3; D is uncertain. Trimming took 6 bases from V and 1 from J, leaving 10 bases between them. The length of the CDR3 is 14 residues. This CDR3 is CASSSEGSGNTIYF. In nucleotides, the CDR3 is TGTGCCAGCAGCAGCGAGGGATCTGGAAACACCATATATTTT.

This clonotype was detected many times. The rearrangement uses TRBV15 and TRBJ2-2, with 7 bases identical to TRBD2. Trimming removed 1 base from V and 0 bases from J; junction bases left unmatched: 2. The germline gives CDR1 LNHNV, CDR2 YYDKDF (reference sequence). This CDR3 contains 16 residues. CDR3 region: CATSRASGANTGELFF. CDR3 nucleotide sequence: TGTGCCACCAGCAGAGCTAGCGGCGCGAACACCGGGGAGCTGTTTTTT.

The sample holds many counts of this clonotype. The chain combines TRBV10-3 with TRBJ1-2; D is unresolved. V shed 6 bases and J shed 8 bases, with 13 bases lying between them. The CDR3 length is 12 residues. CDR1 and CDR2 from the germline V gene are ENHRY and SYGVKD. The CDR3 loop is CAIRIIPRGYTF. The CDR3 nucleotides are TGTGCCATCAGAATAATCCCCCGAGGCTACACCTTC.

This clonotype was detected many times. The J gene is TRBJ1-1, the V gene TRBV20-1; 8 positions match TRBD1. V dropped 6 bases and J dropped 1; count of bases not matched to a gene: 4. CDR3 length: 13 amino acids. Looked up from germline, CDR1 is DFQATT and CDR2 is SNEGSKA (reference sequence). The DNA for the CDR3 is TGCAGTGCCTACGGACAGGGGAACACTGAAGCTTTCTTT. Residues: CSAYGQGNTEAFF.

This clonotype was detected many times. The chain recombines TRBV20-1 with TRBJ1-5, with TRBD1 as a possible D gene (5 bases). V lost 7 bases and J 5 bases, leaving 21 bases between the germline ends. Germline CDR1 reads DFQATT; CDR2 reads SNEGSKA (reference sequence). The CDR3 loop spans 15 amino acids. For the CDR3, the DNA is TGCAGTGTTCCACGGGGCTCGGGGGTATATCAGCCCCAGCATTTT. Amino acid sequence: CSVPRGSGVYQPQHF.

To note about this clonotype: A much larger clone differs by one base, so this may be a read error. This rearrangement joins TRBV30 to TRBJ1-1, with a possible D match to TRBD1 (5 bases). The CDR3 is 13 residues long. The V and J ends lost 1 base and 1 base respectively, with 7 bases between them. Germline values: CDR1 GTSNPN, CDR2 SVGIG (reference sequence). CDR3: CAWSDQGNTEAFF. The CDR3 bases are TGTGCCTGGAGTGACCAGGGGAACACTGAAGCTTTCTTT.

This clonotype has at least ten counts. V usage is TRBV5-1 and J usage is TRBJ1-5, with 9 bases fitting TRBD1. The CDR3 spans 15 residues. V lost 4 bases, J lost 4 bases, and 6 bases stayed unmatched. The germline gives CDR1 SGHRS, CDR2 YFSETQ. CDR3 sequence reads: CASSPGDRDNQPQHF. In DNA, the CDR3 is TGCGCCAGCAGCCCCGGGGACAGGGATAATCAGCCCCAGCATTTT.

This clonotype was counted between two and nine times. This chain links TRBV11-2 with TRBJ1-1; D remains ambiguous. The CDR3 spans 15 residues. Germline V gene sequence: CDR1 SGHAT, CDR2 FQNNGV. V was cut by 0 bases and J by 4 bases, with 12 bases left in between. CDR3 nucleotides: TGTGCCAGCAGCTTAGATACGCGGGAGGGCACTGAAGCTTTCTTT. As protein: CASSLDTREGTEAFF.

The chain carries TRBV6-6 and TRBJ2-5; a weak D match, TRBD1 (6 bases). The length of the CDR3 is 15 residues. V was shortened by 5 bases and J by 2 bases, with 15 bases between the two germline ends. Per germline, CDR1 MNHNY and CDR2 SVGAGI (reference sequence). CDR3 DNA sequence: TGTGCCAGCAGTCGCGGACAGATTTCACAAGAGACCCAGTACTTC. The encoded protein is CASSRGQISQETQYF.

This clonotype has more than one count but fewer than ten. The chain joins TRBV7-2 to TRBJ1-2; D possibly corresponds to TRBD1 (6 bases). Per the germline V gene, CDR1 is SGHTA and CDR2 is FQGNSA. This CDR3 spans 16 amino acids. Trimming took off 5 bases at V and 0 bases at J, with 16 bases between the two ends. In nucleotides, the CDR3 is TGTGCCAGCAGCACGCGGACAGACTTATCTAACTATGGCTACACCTTC. It specifies CASSTRTDLSNYGYTF. Full variable domain (outside the CDR3, taken from reference TRBV7-2 and TRBJ1-2): GAGVSQSPSNKVTEKGKDVELRCDPISGHTALYWYRQSLGQGLEFLIYFQGNSAPDKSGLPSDRFSAERTGGSVSTLTIQRTQQEDSAVYLCASSTRTDLSNYGYTFGSGTRLTVV.

This clonotype was seen at least ten times. The chain combines TRBV6-2 or TRBV6-3 with TRBJ2-7, with D maybe TRBD1 (6 bases). CDR1 MNHEY and CDR2 SVGEGT come from the germline V gene. Trimming stripped 5 bases from V and 0 bases from J, with 20 bases between. There are 17 residues in the CDR3. The CDR3 coding sequence is TGTGCCAGCAGTCGGAGCCCCAGGGGCTTCGGCTCCTACGAGCAGTACGTC. It translates to CASSRSPRGFGSYEQYV.

In its sample, this clonotype was seen many times. This chain links TRBV27 with TRBJ2-2, with 9 positions matching TRBD2. CDR3 length: 17 residues. The germline gives CDR1 MNHEY, CDR2 SMNVEV (reference sequence). With 5 bases clipped from V and 3 bases from J, the junction kept 10 bases outside the gene matches. The CDR3 nucleotides are TGTGCCAGCAGTATTACCCGGACTAGCGTCGACACCGGGGAGCTGTTTTTT. Protein sequence: CASSITRTSVDTGELFF.

This clonotype was observed many times. The gene calls are TRBV5-1 and TRBJ1-4; 7 nucleotides match TRBD1. V shed 0 bases, J shed 8 bases, and the junction held 7 bases outside the gene matches. CDR1 and CDR2 (germline): SGHRS, YFSETQ. This CDR3 has 15 amino acids. CDR3: CASSLGGQVFEKLFF. The DNA for the CDR3 is TGCGCCAGCAGCTTGGGCGGACAGGTTTTCGAAAAACTGTTTTTT.

The sample holds a few counts of this clonotype. This chain joins TRBV4-1 and TRBJ2-1; D is undetermined. Trimming removed 1 base from V and 9 bases from J, with 7 bases in between. Germline values: CDR1 MGHRA, CDR2 YSYEKL. The CDR3 is 12 amino acids. The CDR3 sequence: CASSQGLREQFF. In DNA, the CDR3 is TGCGCCAGCAGCCAAGGACTCCGTGAGCAGTTCTTC.